The present TCR beta chain was sequenced within a study of blood T cell repertoires in COVID-19. Study-wide background: Some COVID-19 samples were acute and others convalescent; all came from the United States, Italy and Spain. The analysed material was cDNA or gDNA that came from T cells, B-cell-depleted T cells, or PBMCs.

Per the original methods: It was from reference gene primer amplification that nucleated cell counts were estimated. Here immunoSEQ multiplex PCR was the method, and the copy in TCRdb shows in-frame clones only, minus some. V, J and clone size reflect that table, while D and trimming were determined from the DNA. The sample shows over 150,000 clones, 80% to 90% of them seen only once. V lost 4 bases, J lost 4 bases, and 4 bases stayed unmatched. There are 15 residues in the CDR3. CDR1 is SNHLY and CDR2 is FYNNEI in the germline V gene. The source of this sequence is a woman aged 80 or over with acute or convalescent COVID-19. Material for sequencing was peripheral blood. This sequence joins TRBV2 and TRBJ2-7, with 13 bases fitting TRBD2. In DNA, the CDR3 is TGTGCCAGCAGTGCAGGACTAGCGGGAGTTTACGAGCAGTACTTC. It is translated as CASSAGLAGVYEQYF.